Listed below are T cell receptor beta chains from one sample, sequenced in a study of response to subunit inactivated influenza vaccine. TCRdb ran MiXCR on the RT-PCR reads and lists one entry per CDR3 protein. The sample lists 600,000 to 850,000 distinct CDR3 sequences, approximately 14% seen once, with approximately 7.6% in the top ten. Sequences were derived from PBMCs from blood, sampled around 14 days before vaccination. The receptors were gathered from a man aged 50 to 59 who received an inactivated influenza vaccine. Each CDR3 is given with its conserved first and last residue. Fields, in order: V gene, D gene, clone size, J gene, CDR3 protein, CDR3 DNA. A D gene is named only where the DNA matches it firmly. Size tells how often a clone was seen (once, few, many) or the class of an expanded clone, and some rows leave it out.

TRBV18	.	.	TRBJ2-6	CASSPTGSRADGANVLTF	TGTGCCAGCTCACCCACCGGATCACGTGCAGACGGGGCCAACGTCCTGACTTTC
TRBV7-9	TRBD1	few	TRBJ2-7	CASSPKGTGGIFEQYF	TGTGCCAGCAGCCCTAAGGGGACAGGGGGAATCTTCGAGCAGTACTTC
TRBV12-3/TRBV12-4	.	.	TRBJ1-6	CASSLNWDNSPLHF	TGTGCCAGCAGTTTAAATTGGGATAATTCACCCCTCCACTTT
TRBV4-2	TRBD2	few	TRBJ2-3	CASSQDVAGGDTQYF	TGTGCCAGCAGCCAAGATGTGGCGGGGGGGGATACGCAGTATTTT
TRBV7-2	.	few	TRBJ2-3	CASRRSIGDIADTQYF	TGTGCCAGCCGCCGTTCTATTGGAGACATTGCAGATACGCAGTATTTT
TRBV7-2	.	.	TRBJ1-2	CASSPGGSGYTF	TGTGCCAGCAGCCCGGGTGGGTCTGGCTACACCTTC
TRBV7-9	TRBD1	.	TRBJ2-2	CASRPWAGGGGTGELFF	TGTGCCAGCAGGCCCTGGGCAGGGGGCGGTGGCACCGGGGAGCTGTTTTTT
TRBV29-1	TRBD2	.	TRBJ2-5	CSVGGLAGPWYQETQYF	TGCAGCGTTGGTGGACTAGCGGGCCCCTGGTACCAAGAGACCCAGTACTTC
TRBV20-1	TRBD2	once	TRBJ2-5	CSARPREGETQYF	TGCAGTGCCCGCCCCAGGGAGGGTGAAACCCAGTACTTC
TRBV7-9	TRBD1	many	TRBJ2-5	CASSPDRYQETQYF	TGTGCCAGCAGTCCGGACAGGTACCAAGAGACCCAGTACTTC
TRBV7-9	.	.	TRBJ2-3	CASSLALADSDTDTQYF	TGTGCCAGCAGCTTAGCCTTAGCAGACAGCGACACAGATACGCAGTATTTT
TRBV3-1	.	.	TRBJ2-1	CASSATWDQRNEQFF	TGTGCCAGCAGCGCCACTTGGGACCAGCGGAATGAGCAGTTCTTC
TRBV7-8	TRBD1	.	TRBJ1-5	CASSRTGGDRGDQPQHF	TGTGCCAGCAGCCGGACAGGTGGGGACAGGGGGGATCAGCCCCAGCATTTT
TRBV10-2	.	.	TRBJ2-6	CASSETARGAPFSGANVLTF	TGCGCCAGCAGTGAGACCGCTCGAGGGGCTCCTTTCTCTGGGGCCAACGTCCTGACTTTC
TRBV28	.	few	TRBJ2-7	CASSFSAVTTSYEQYF	TGTGCCAGCAGTTTTAGCGCAGTGACTACCTCCTACGAGCAGTACTTC
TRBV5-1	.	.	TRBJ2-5	CASSFPGLRETQYF	TGCGCCAGCAGCTTTCCGGGGTTACGGGAGACCCAGTACTTC
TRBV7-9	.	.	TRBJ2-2	CASSFDLGELFF	TGTGCCAGCAGCTTTGACCTCGGGGAGCTGTTTTTT
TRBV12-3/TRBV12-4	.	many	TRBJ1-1	CASRRTREAFF	TGTGCCAGCAGAAGAACGAGAGAAGCTTTCTTT
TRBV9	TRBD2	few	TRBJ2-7	CASSVSSGGLYEQYF	TGTGCCAGCAGCGTCTCTAGCGGGGGACTCTACGAGCAGTACTTC
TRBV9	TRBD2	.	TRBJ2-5	CASSVDSGGAFETQYF	TGTGCCAGCAGCGTAGATAGCGGGGGGGCCTTTGAGACCCAGTACTTC
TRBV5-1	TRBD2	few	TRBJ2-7	CASSYGLAGNSYEQYF	TGCGCCAGCAGCTATGGACTAGCGGGAAATTCCTACGAGCAGTACTTC
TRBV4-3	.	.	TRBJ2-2	CASSQERSSNTGELFF	TGCGCCAGCAGCCAAGAGAGAAGTTCGAACACCGGGGAGCTGTTTTTT
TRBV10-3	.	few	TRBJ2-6	CAISGQMSGANVLTF	TGTGCCATCAGTGGTCAAATGTCTGGGGCCAACGTCCTGACTTTC
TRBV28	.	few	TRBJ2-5	CASGRETQYF	TGTGCCAGCGGACGGGAGACCCAGTACTTC
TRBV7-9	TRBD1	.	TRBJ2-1	CASSLTTGVPDNNEQFF	TGTGCCAGCAGCTTAACCACAGGGGTCCCAGACAACAATGAGCAGTTCTTC
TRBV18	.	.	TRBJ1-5	CASSPRRSNQPQHF	TGTGCCAGCTCACCAAGGCGGAGCAATCAGCCCCAGCATTTT
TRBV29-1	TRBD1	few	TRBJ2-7	CSVERSGTASGEQYF	TGCAGCGTTGAACGATCCGGGACAGCCTCGGGAGAGCAGTACTTC
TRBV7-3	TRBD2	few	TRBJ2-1	CASSPGLARGNEQFF	TGTGCCAGCAGCCCCGGACTAGCGAGGGGGAATGAGCAGTTCTTC